Listed below are T cell receptor beta chains from one sample, sequenced in a study of response to subunit inactivated influenza vaccine. In TCRdb, the RT-PCR reads were re-called with MiXCR into one record per CDR3 protein. The sample gives roughly 500,000 distinct CDR3 sequences, 15% to 20% of which show up once; less than 4% is in the top ten. The sample in question was CD4+ T cells sorted from PBMCs, obtained 23 months after vaccination. All receptors come from a man aged 50-75 years who received an inactivated influenza vaccine. Both conserved end residues are part of each CDR3. A D gene is named only where the DNA matches it firmly. Only some rows state a clone size, as once, few, many or a class for expanded clones.

d_gene: -; abundance: many; v_gene: TRBV3-1; j_gene: TRBJ2-5; CDR3nt: TGTGCCAGCAAACGAGACGGGAGCATGGAAAAGACCCAGTACTTC; CDR3aa: CASKRDGSMEKTQYF
d_gene: -; abundance: -; v_gene: TRBV20-1; j_gene: TRBJ2-2; CDR3nt: TGCAGTGCTAGTTCGGGACGGACCCCCGGGGAGCTGTTTTTT; CDR3aa: CSASSGRTPGELFF
d_gene: TRBD1; abundance: -; v_gene: TRBV27; j_gene: TRBJ1-2; CDR3nt: TGTGCCAGCAGTTTACGGTCGACAGGGAGCTATGGCTACACCTTC; CDR3aa: CASSLRSTGSYGYTF
d_gene: -; abundance: few; v_gene: TRBV12-3/TRBV12-4; j_gene: TRBJ1-2; CDR3nt: TGTGCCAGCAGCCCTCGCGGGGAGCCCTCTAACTATGGCTACACCTTC; CDR3aa: CASSPRGEPSNYGYTF
d_gene: -; abundance: -; v_gene: TRBV20-1; j_gene: TRBJ2-3; CDR3nt: TGCAGTGCTATCGGGAACACAGATACGCAGTATTTT; CDR3aa: CSAIGNTDTQYF
d_gene: TRBD1; abundance: many; v_gene: TRBV7-2; j_gene: TRBJ1-1; CDR3nt: TGTGCCAGCAGGCCACAACAGGGGAGGGAAGCTTTCTTT; CDR3aa: CASRPQQGREAFF
d_gene: -; abundance: few; v_gene: TRBV7-9; j_gene: TRBJ2-3; CDR3nt: TGTGCCAGCAGCTTAATGGTTGGCACTTTCACAGATACGCAGTATTTT; CDR3aa: CASSLMVGTFTDTQYF
d_gene: TRBD1; abundance: few; v_gene: TRBV6-1; j_gene: TRBJ1-4; CDR3nt: TGTGCCAGCAGTGAAGGGGGGACAGCGGAAAAACTGTTTTTT; CDR3aa: CASSEGGTAEKLFF
d_gene: -; abundance: -; v_gene: TRBV20-1; j_gene: TRBJ2-3; CDR3nt: TGCAGTGCTAGAGATCGGAGGGGCACAGATACGCAGTATTTT; CDR3aa: CSARDRRGTDTQYF
d_gene: -; abundance: -; v_gene: TRBV2; j_gene: TRBJ2-3; CDR3nt: TGTGCCAGCACCAACGGGTGGGAAGCGGCAGATACGCAGTATTTT; CDR3aa: CASTNGWEAADTQYF
d_gene: TRBD1; abundance: few; v_gene: TRBV25-1; j_gene: TRBJ1-6; CDR3nt: TGTGCCAGCAGTGAATCCGACAGGGGGTACTCACCCCTCCACTTT; CDR3aa: CASSESDRGYSPLHF
d_gene: TRBD1; abundance: few; v_gene: TRBV3-1; j_gene: TRBJ1-3; CDR3nt: TGTGCCAGCAGCAGGACAGGGAGCTCCTCTGGAAACACCATATATTTT; CDR3aa: CASSRTGSSSGNTIYF
d_gene: -; abundance: few; v_gene: TRBV20-1; j_gene: TRBJ2-1; CDR3nt: TGCAGTGCTCTGAAGGGAACGGCCTACAATGAGCAGTTCTTC; CDR3aa: CSALKGTAYNEQFF
d_gene: -; abundance: -; v_gene: TRBV11-2; j_gene: TRBJ2-5; CDR3nt: TGTGCCAGCAGCTCCCTCCGGACATTGTACCAAGAGACCCAGTACTTC; CDR3aa: CASSSLRTLYQETQYF
d_gene: -; abundance: -; v_gene: TRBV7-2; j_gene: TRBJ1-6; CDR3nt: TGTGCCAGCAGCTTAGCGGGGGACAAGAATTCACCCCTCCACTTT; CDR3aa: CASSLAGDKNSPLHF
d_gene: -; abundance: -; v_gene: TRBV18; j_gene: TRBJ1-1; CDR3nt: TGTGCCAGCTCACCCCCTCTTGGGTCGTACACTGAAGCTTTCTTT; CDR3aa: CASSPPLGSYTEAFF
d_gene: TRBD2; abundance: -; v_gene: TRBV24-1; j_gene: TRBJ2-1; CDR3nt: TGTGCCACCAGTGATCTTCTAGCGGGAAGTGAGCAGTTCTTC; CDR3aa: CATSDLLAGSEQFF
d_gene: -; abundance: -; v_gene: TRBV19; j_gene: TRBJ2-1; CDR3nt: TGTGCCAGTAGAGGGACTTCTGCATCCTACAATGAGCAGTTCTTC; CDR3aa: CASRGTSASYNEQFF
d_gene: -; abundance: many; v_gene: TRBV12-3/TRBV12-4; j_gene: TRBJ2-7; CDR3nt: TGTGCCAGCAGTTTAGCGTCCGACGAGCAGTACTTC; CDR3aa: CASSLASDEQYF
d_gene: TRBD1; abundance: few; v_gene: TRBV12-3/TRBV12-4; j_gene: TRBJ2-3; CDR3nt: TGTGCCAGCAGCCCCTCGACAGGGGCAGATACGCAGTATTTT; CDR3aa: CASSPSTGADTQYF
d_gene: -; abundance: many; v_gene: TRBV12-3/TRBV12-4; j_gene: TRBJ1-1; CDR3nt: TGTGCCAGTCACAGTCAAATGAACACTGAAGCTTTCTTT; CDR3aa: CASHSQMNTEAFF
d_gene: -; abundance: few; v_gene: TRBV20-1; j_gene: TRBJ2-2; CDR3nt: TGCAGTGCTAGACCCTACAACAGGCAGGACACCGGGGAGCTGTTTTTT; CDR3aa: CSARPYNRQDTGELFF
d_gene: TRBD2; abundance: few; v_gene: TRBV6-2/TRBV6-3; j_gene: TRBJ2-1; CDR3nt: TGTGCCAGCACCCCCGGGACTAGCGGGAGTAATGAGCAGTTCTTC; CDR3aa: CASTPGTSGSNEQFF
d_gene: -; abundance: -; v_gene: TRBV7-2; j_gene: TRBJ2-3; CDR3nt: TGTGCCAGCAGCTTTCCCATTTCGGGCACAGATACGCAGTATTTT; CDR3aa: CASSFPISGTDTQYF
d_gene: -; abundance: many; v_gene: TRBV5-1; j_gene: TRBJ2-7; CDR3nt: TGCGCCAGCAGCTTGGGACAAATCTCCTACGAGCAGTACTTC; CDR3aa: CASSLGQISYEQYF
d_gene: -; abundance: few; v_gene: TRBV10-3; j_gene: TRBJ1-5; CDR3nt: TGTGCCATCAGTGAGTCCCGGGACGGCCCCAATCAGCCCCAGCATTTT; CDR3aa: CAISESRDGPNQPQHF
d_gene: -; abundance: few; v_gene: TRBV29-1; j_gene: TRBJ2-1; CDR3nt: TGCAGCGTTGCCAGGACTATTGGCAATGAGCAGTTCTTC; CDR3aa: CSVARTIGNEQFF
d_gene: TRBD1; abundance: few; v_gene: TRBV5-1; j_gene: TRBJ1-1; CDR3nt: TGCGCCAGCAGTCTACTGACTCCAAAGACAGGGAAGAACACTGAAGCTTTCTTT; CDR3aa: CASSLLTPKTGKNTEAFF
d_gene: TRBD2; abundance: few; v_gene: TRBV20-1; j_gene: TRBJ2-7; CDR3nt: TGCAGTGCTAGAGTCGCTAGCGGGGCCTCCTACGAGCAGTACTTC; CDR3aa: CSARVASGASYEQYF
d_gene: -; abundance: few; v_gene: TRBV5-1; j_gene: TRBJ2-5; CDR3nt: TGCGCCAGCAGGGATAACCAAGAGACCCAGTACTTC; CDR3aa: CASRDNQETQYF
d_gene: -; abundance: few; v_gene: TRBV2; j_gene: TRBJ2-7; CDR3nt: TGTGCCAGCAGTACGGACAGAGCCTACGAGCAGTACTTC; CDR3aa: CASSTDRAYEQYF
d_gene: TRBD1; abundance: few; v_gene: TRBV29-1; j_gene: TRBJ1-4; CDR3nt: TGCAGCGCTTGGACAGGGGACGAAAAACTGTTTTTT; CDR3aa: CSAWTGDEKLFF
d_gene: -; abundance: -; v_gene: TRBV5-1; j_gene: TRBJ2-2; CDR3nt: TGCGCCAGCAGCTCCCCCAACGCCGGAGGCCCGAGCACCGGGGAGCTGTTTTTT; CDR3aa: CASSSPNAGGPSTGELFF
d_gene: -; abundance: few; v_gene: TRBV13; j_gene: TRBJ2-7; CDR3nt: TGTGCCAGCAGGATCGGGACACGGGTTTACGAGCAGTACTTC; CDR3aa: CASRIGTRVYEQYF
d_gene: -; abundance: many; v_gene: TRBV20-1; j_gene: TRBJ2-1; CDR3nt: TGCAGTGCTAGAAAGGACAATGAGCAGTTCTTC; CDR3aa: CSARKDNEQFF
d_gene: -; abundance: -; v_gene: TRBV23-1; j_gene: TRBJ1-3; CDR3nt: TGCGCCAGCAGTGACCGAGGGGAAGGAAACACCATATATTTT; CDR3aa: CASSDRGEGNTIYF
d_gene: -; abundance: -; v_gene: TRBV24-1; j_gene: TRBJ2-2; CDR3nt: TGTGCCACCAGTGAGGCCGGGACGGCGAACACCGGGGAGCTGTTTTTT; CDR3aa: CATSEAGTANTGELFF